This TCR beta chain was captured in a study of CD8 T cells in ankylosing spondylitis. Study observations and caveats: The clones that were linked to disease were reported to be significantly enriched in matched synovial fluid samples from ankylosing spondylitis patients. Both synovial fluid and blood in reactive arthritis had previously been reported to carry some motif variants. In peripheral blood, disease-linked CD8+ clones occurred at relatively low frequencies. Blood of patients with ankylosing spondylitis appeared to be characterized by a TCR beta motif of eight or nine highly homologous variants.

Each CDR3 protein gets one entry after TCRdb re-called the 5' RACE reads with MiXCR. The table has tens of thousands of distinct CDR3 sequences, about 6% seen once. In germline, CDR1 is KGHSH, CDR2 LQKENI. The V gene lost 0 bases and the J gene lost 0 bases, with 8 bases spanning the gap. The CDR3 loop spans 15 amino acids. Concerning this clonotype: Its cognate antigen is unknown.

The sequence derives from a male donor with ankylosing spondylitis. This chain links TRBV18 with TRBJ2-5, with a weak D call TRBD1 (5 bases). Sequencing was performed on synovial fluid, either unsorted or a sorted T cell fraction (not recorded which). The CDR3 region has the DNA TGTGCCAGCTCACCACCAGCAGGGTACCAAGAGACCCAGTACTTC. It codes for CASSPPAGYQETQYF.